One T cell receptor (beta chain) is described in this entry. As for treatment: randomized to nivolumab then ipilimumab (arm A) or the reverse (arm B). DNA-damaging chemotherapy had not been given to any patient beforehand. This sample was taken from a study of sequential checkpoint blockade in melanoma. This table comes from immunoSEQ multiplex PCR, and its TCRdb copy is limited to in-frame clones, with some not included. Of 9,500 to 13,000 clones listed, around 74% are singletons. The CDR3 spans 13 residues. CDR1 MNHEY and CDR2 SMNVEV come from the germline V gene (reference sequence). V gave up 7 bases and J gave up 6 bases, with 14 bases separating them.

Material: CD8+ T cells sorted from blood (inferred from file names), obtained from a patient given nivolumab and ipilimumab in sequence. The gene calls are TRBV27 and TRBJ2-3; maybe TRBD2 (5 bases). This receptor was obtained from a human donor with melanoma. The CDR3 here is CASIPPRGDTQYF. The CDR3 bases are TGTGCCAGCATCCCTCCCCGAGGGGATACGCAGTATTTT.